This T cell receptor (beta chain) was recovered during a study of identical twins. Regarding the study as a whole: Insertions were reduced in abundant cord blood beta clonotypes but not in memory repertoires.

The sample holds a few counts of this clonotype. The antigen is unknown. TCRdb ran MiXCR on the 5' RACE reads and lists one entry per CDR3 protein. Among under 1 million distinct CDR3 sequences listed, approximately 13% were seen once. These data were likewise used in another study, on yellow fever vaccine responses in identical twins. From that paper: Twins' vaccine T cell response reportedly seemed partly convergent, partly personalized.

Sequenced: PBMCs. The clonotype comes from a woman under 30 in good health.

In DNA form, the CDR3 reads TGTGCCAGCAGCTTAAGCGGGAGAGGGAAACTCTCCTACAATGAGCAGTTCTTC. It yields the protein CASSLSGRGKLSYNEQFF. The genes are TRBV7-6 and TRBJ2-1; 8 bases are shared with TRBD2. The CDR3 is made up of 18 amino acids. From germline, CDR1 is SGHVS and CDR2 FNYEAQ. With 2 bases clipped from V and 0 bases from J, the junction kept 9 bases outside the gene matches.